This T cell receptor beta chain was identified in a study of Graves' ophthalmopathy and Graves' hyperthyroidism. About the study: The term stable hyperthyroidism indicated an absence of ophthalmopathy within 18 months of follow-up. Study-level findings and limits: Blood samples also showed most expanded thyroid clonotypes exceeding 0.001 frequency. Forecasting of ophthalmopathy progression by the model achieved approximately 70% sensitivity and 72.22% specificity.

Amplification from RNA transcripts yielded the TCR beta CDR3 regions. First-round RT-PCR employed HTBI primers, with a second-round multiplex PCR after it. Each CDR3 protein gets one entry after TCRdb re-called the multiplex PCR reads with MiXCR. The sample includes some 1.1 million distinct CDR3 sequences, roughly two fifths of them seen just once. Of note for this clonotype: What it recognizes is unknown.

Deletions cut 3 bases from V and 6 bases from J, with 15 bases between. This CDR3 spans 14 amino acids. The germline V gene has CDR1 MDHEN and CDR2 SYDVKM. As diagnostic evidence, clinical symptoms, serum thyroxine, TRAb, thyroid ultrasound and orbital computed tomography were relied upon. Specimen: peripheral blood or thyroid tissue (not recorded which). The gene calls are TRBV28 and TRBJ2-7, with D perhaps matching TRBD1 (5 bases). The receptor was isolated from an adult man with Graves' hyperthyroidism. CDR3 DNA: TGTGCCAGCAGTTTTAGGGCAGGGCAGGGCGAGCAGTACTTC. It codes for CASSFRAGQGEQYF.